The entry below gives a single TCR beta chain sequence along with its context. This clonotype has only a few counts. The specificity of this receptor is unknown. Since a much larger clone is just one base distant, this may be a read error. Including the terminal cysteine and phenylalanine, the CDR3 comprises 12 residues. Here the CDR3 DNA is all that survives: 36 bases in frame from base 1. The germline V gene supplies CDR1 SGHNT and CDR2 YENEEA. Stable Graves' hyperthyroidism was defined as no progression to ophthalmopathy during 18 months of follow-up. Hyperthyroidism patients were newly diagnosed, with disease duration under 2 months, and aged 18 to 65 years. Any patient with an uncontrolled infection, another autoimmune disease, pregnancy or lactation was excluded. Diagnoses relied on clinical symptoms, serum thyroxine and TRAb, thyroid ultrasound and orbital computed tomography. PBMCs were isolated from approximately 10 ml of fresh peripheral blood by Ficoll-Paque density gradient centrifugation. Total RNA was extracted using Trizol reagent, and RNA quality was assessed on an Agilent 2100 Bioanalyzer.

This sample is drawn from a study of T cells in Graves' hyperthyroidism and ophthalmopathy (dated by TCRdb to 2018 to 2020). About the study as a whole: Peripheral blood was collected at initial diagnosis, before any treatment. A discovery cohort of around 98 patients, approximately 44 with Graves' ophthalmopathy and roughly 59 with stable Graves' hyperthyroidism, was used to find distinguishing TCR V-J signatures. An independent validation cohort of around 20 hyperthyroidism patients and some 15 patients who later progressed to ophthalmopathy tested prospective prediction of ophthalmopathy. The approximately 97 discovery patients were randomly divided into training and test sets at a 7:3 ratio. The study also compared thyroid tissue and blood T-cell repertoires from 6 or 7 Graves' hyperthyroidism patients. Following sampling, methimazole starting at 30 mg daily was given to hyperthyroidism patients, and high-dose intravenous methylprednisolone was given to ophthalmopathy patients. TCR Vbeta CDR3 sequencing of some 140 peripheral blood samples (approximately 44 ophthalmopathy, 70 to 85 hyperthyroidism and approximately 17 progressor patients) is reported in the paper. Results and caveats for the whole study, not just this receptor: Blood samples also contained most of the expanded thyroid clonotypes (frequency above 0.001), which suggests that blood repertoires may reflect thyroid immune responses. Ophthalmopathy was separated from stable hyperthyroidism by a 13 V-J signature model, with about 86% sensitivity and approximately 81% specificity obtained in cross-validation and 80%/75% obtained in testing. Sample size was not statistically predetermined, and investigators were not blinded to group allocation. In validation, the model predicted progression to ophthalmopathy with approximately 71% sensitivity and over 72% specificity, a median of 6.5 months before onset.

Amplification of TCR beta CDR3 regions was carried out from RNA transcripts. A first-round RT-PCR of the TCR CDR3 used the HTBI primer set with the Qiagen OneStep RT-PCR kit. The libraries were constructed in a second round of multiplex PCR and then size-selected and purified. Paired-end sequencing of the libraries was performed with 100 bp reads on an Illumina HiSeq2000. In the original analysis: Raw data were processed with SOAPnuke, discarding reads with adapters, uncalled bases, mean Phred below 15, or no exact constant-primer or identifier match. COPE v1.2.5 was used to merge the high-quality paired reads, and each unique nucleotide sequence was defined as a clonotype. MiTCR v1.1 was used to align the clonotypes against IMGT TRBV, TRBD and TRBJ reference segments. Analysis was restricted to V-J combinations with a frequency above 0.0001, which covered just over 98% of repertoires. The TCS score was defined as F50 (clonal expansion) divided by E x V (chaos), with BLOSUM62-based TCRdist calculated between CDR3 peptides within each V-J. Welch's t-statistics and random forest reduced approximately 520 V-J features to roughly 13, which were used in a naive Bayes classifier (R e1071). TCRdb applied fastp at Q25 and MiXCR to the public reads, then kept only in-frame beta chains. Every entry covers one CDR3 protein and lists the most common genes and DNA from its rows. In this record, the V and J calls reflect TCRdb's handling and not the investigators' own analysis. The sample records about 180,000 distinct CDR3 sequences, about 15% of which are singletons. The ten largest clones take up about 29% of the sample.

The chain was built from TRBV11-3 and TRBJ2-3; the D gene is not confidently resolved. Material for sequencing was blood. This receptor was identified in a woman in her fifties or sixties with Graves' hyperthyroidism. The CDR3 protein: CASSLEADTQCF. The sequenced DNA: TGTGCCAGCAGCTTAGAGGCAGATACGCAGTGTTTT.